The text below deals with one TCR beta chain. Antigen unknown. The sample belongs to a study of response to subunit inactivated influenza vaccine. Study-wide results and limits: After each seasonal influenza vaccination, few new T cells are recruited, the authors suggested.

TCRdb independently ran MiXCR on the RT-PCR reads; one entry per CDR3 protein. The sample includes some 640,000 distinct CDR3 sequences, 14% of them seen just once. Trimming cost V 0 bases and J 4 bases; bases outside gene matches: 13. Germline values: CDR1 LGHNA, CDR2 YSLEER. The CDR3 is 18 amino acids. This clonotype originated in a man aged 50-60 years who received an inactivated influenza vaccine. Sequencing used PBMCs from blood, obtained around 14 days before vaccination. This sequence joins TRBV4-3 and TRBJ2-3, with 7 bases matching TRBD2. CDR3 sequence: CASSQEGPTSAGADTQYF. CDR3 nucleotide sequence: TGCGCCAGCAGCCAAGAGGGCCCTACTAGCGCTGGAGCAGATACGCAGTATTTT.